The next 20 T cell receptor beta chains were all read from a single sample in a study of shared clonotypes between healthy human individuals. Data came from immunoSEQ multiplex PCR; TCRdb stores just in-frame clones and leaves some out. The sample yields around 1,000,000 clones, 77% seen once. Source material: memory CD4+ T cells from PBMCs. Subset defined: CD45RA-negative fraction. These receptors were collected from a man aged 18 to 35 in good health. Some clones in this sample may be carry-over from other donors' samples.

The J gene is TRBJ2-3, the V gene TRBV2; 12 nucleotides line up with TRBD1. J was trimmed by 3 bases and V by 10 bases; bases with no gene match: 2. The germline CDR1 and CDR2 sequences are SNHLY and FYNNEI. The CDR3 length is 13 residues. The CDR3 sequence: CAKGQGATDTQYF. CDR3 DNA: TGTGCCAAGGGACAGGGGGCGACAGATACGCAGTATTTT.

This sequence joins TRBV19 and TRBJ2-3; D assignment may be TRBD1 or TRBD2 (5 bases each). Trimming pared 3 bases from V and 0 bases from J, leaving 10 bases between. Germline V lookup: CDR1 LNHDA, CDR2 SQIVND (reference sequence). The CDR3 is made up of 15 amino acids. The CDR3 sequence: CASSIEGDSTDTQYF. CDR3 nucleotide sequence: TGTGCCAGTAGTATTGAAGGGGACAGCACAGATACGCAGTATTTT.

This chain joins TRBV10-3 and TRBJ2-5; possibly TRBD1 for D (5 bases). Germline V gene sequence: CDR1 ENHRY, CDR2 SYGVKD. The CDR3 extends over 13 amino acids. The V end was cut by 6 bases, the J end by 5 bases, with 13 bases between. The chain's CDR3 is CAIRDAGAETQYF. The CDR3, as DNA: TGTGCCATCAGGGACGCTGGGGCGGAGACCCAGTACTTC.

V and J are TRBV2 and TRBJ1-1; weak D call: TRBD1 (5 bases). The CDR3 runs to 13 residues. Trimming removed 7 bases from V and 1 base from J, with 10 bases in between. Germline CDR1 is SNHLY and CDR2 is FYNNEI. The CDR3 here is CASKRQSNTEAFF. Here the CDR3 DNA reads TGTGCCAGCAAACGACAGTCGAACACTGAAGCTTTCTTT.

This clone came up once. CDR3 sequence: CASSEYSRNSPLHF. DNA for the CDR3: TGTGCCAGCAGTGAATACAGTCGGAATTCACCCCTCCACTTT. The V call is TRBV25-1, the J call TRBJ1-6; D is ambiguous. The length of the CDR3 is 14 residues. The germline gives CDR1 MGHDK, CDR2 SYGVNS. V was cut by 0 bases and J by 7 bases, with 7 bases left in between.

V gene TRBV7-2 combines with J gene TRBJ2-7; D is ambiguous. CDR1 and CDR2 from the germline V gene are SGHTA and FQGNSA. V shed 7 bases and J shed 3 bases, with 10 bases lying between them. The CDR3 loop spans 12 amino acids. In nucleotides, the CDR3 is TGTGCCAGCAAGAGGCACCACTACGAGCAGTACTTC. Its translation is CASKRHHYEQYF.

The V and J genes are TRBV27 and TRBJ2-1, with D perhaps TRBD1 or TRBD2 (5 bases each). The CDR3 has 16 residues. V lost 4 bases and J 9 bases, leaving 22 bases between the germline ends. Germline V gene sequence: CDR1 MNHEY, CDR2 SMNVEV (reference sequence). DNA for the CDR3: TGTGCCAGCAGTTGGGCCGGGACCGCCGCCCCTAGTGAGCAGTTCTTC. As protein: CASSWAGTAAPSEQFF.

The CDR3 region is CASSQGGQAYGYTF. The CDR3 DNA sequence: TGTGCCAGCAGCCAAGGTGGGCAGGCCTATGGCTACACCTTC. This sequence joins TRBV4-2 and TRBJ1-2; D is unclear. V was clipped by 1 base and J by 4 bases, with 10 bases between them. This CDR3 has 14 residues. The V gene's germline CDR1 is LGHNA and CDR2 YNFKEQ.

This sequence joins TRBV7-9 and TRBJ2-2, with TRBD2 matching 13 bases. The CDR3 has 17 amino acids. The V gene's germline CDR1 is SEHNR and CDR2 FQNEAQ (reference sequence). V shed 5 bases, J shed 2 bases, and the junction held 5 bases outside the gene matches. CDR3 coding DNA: TGTGCCAGCAGCCCTGGGACTAGCGGGACCAACACCGGGGAGCTGTTTTTT. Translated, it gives CASSPGTSGTNTGELFF.

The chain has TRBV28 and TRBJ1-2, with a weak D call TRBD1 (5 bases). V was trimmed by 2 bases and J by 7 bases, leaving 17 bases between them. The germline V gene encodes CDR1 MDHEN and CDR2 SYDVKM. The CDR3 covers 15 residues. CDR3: CASSLGDGGRGGYTF. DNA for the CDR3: TGTGCCAGCAGTTTAGGGGACGGCGGGCGGGGTGGCTACACCTTC.

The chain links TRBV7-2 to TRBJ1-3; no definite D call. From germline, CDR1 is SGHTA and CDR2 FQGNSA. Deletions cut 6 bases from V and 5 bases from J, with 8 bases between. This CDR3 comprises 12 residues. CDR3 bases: TGTGCCAGCAGTCATGCAAGAAACACCATATATTTT. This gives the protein CASSHARNTIYF.

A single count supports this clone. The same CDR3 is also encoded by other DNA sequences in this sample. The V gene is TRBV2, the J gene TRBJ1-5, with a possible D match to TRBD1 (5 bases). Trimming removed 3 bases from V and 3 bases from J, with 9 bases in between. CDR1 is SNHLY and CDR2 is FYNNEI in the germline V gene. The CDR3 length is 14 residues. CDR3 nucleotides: TGTGCCAGCAGTGAGGGGCAGGACAATCAGCCCCAGCATTTT. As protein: CASSEGQDNQPQHF.

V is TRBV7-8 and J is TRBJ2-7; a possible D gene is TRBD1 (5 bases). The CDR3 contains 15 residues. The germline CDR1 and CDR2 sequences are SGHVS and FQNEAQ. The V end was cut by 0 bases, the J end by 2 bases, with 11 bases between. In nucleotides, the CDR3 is TGTGCCAGCAGCTTAGCGCCAGTGACAGCCTACGAGCAGTACTTC. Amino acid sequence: CASSLAPVTAYEQYF.

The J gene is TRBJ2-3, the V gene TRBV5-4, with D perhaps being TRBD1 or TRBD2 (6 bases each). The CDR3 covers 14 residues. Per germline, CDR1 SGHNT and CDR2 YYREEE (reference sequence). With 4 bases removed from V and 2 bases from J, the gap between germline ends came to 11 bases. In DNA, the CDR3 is TGTGCCAGCAGCCAAAGGGGGGCCACAGATACGCAGTATTTT. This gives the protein CASSQRGATDTQYF.

The CDR3, as DNA: TGTGCCAGCAGCTTAGCAGGGGACGAGCAGTACTTC. It yields the protein CASSLAGDEQYF. This rearrangement joins TRBV11-1 to TRBJ2-7; TRBD1 might be the D (5 bases). Germline V CDR1 and CDR2: SGHAT, FQDESV (reference sequence). Trimming took off 0 bases at V and 5 bases at J, with 5 bases between the two ends. There are 12 residues in the CDR3.

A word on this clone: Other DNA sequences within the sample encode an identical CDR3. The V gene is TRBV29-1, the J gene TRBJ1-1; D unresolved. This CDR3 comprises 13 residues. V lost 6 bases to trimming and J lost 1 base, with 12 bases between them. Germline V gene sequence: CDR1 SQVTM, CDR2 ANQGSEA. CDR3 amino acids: CSVYPHGNTEAFF. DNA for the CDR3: TGCAGCGTCTACCCGCATGGGAACACTGAAGCTTTCTTT.

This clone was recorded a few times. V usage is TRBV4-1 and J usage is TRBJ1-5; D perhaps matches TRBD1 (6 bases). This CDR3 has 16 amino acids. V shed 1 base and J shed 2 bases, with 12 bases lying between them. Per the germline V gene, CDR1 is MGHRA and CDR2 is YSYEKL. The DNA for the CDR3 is TGCGCCAGCAGCCAAGGGCAGGGGTACGGCAATCAGCCCCAGCATTTT. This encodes CASSQGQGYGNQPQHF.

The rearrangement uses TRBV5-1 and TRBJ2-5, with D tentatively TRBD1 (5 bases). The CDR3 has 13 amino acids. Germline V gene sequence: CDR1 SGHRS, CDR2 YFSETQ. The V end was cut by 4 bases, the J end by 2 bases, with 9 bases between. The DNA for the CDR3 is TGCGCCAGCAGCCGCAGGGAACAAGAGACCCAGTACTTC. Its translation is CASSRREQETQYF.

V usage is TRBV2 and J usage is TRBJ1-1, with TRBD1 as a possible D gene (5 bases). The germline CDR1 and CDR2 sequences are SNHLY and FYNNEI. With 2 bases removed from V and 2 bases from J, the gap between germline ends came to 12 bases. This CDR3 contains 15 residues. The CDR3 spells CASSEWRQGNTEAFF. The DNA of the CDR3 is TGTGCCAGCAGTGAATGGAGGCAGGGAAACACTGAAGCTTTCTTT. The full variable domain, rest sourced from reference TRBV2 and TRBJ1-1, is EPEVTQTPSHQVTQMGQEVILRCVPISNHLYFYWYRQILGQKVEFLVSFYNNEISEKSEIFDDQFSVERPDGSNFTLKIRSTKLEDSAMYFCASSEWRQGNTEAFFGQGTRLTVV.

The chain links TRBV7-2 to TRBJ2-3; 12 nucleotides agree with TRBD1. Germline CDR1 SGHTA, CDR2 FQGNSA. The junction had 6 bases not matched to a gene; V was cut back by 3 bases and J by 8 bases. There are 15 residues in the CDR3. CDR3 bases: TGTGCCAGCAGCTTTGGGACAGGGGGCTATCGTACGCAGTATTTT. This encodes CASSFGTGGYRTQYF.